These 20 T cell receptor beta chains came from one sample sequenced in a study (dated by TCRdb to the mid-2010s). Library construction relied on 5' RACE. Data came from an Illumina MiSeq. Starting from the raw public reads, TCRdb applied fastp trimming at Q25, assembled clones with MiXCR and retained in-frame beta chains. All rows with the same CDR3 protein become a single entry with the most common DNA and genes. The sample includes tens of thousands of distinct CDR3 sequences, with about 32% observed a single time. The top ten constitute roughly 4.1% of the sample. Input material: tumor-infiltrating memory CD4+ T cells sorted from the breast tumor. This specimen's cell subset or site label, per the study, means: memory CD4+ T cells, CD4+CD45RO+CD25-. The receptor set was obtained from a female donor with breast cancer.

The chain carries TRBV4-1 and TRBJ2-7; D could derive from TRBD1 or TRBD2 (5 bases each). With 0 bases removed from V and 2 bases from J, the gap between germline ends came to 8 bases. Germline V gene lookup returns CDR1 MGHRA and CDR2 YSYEKL. The CDR3 covers 14 residues. The CDR3 region has the DNA TGCGCCAGCAGCCAAGAGGGGGTGGCCTACGAGCAGTACTTC. This translates into CASSQEGVAYEQYF.

This clonotype appeared many times. This sequence joins TRBV3-1 and TRBJ2-1, with 7 positions matching TRBD2. The CDR3 runs to 14 residues. V shed 6 bases and J 5 bases; nucleotides not matched to a gene: 7. From germline, CDR1 is LGHDT and CDR2 YNNKEL (reference sequence). The CDR3 sequence is CASRPRDYDNEQFF. Written as DNA, the CDR3 is TGTGCCAGCAGACCCCGGGACTACGACAATGAGCAGTTCTTC.

In this sample, this clonotype turned up once. Just one base apart from a much larger clone, this may be a read error. The chain carries TRBV15 and TRBJ2-1; D call uncertain. The V and J ends lost 2 bases and 9 bases respectively, with 11 bases between them. The CDR3 length is 13 residues. Germline V gene lookup returns CDR1 LNHNV and CDR2 YYDKDF (reference sequence). The CDR3 sequence: CATSRKSYSEQFF. The CDR3 bases are TGTGCCACCAGCAGAAAATCCTATAGTGAGCAGTTCTTC.

This clonotype was detected only a few times. This chain connects TRBV5-1 to TRBJ2-2, with D perhaps assigned TRBD1 or TRBD2 (5 bases each). The germline V and J ends were trimmed by 9 bases and 3 bases, with 21 bases remaining between them. Germline assignment: CDR1 SGHRS and CDR2 YFSETQ. This CDR3 comprises 16 residues. The DNA for the CDR3 is TGCGCCACCGCTCCTGGGACCGGGGCGCACACCGGGGAGCTGTTTTTT. This codes for CATAPGTGAHTGELFF. Full variable domain (outside the CDR3, taken from reference TRBV5-1 and TRBJ2-2): KAGVTQTPRYLIKTRGQQVTLSCSPISGHRSVSWYQQTPGQGLQFLFEYFSETQRNKGNFPGRFSGRQFSNSRSEMNVSTLELGDSALYLCATAPGTGAHTGELFFGEGSRLTVL.

The chain couples TRBV6-5 to TRBJ2-1; D might be TRBD1 (6 bases). This CDR3 comprises 14 residues. Germline-derived CDR1 and CDR2 are MNHEY and SVGAGI. V was trimmed by 5 bases and J by 3 bases, leaving 11 bases between them. The CDR3 is CASSQSGDYNEQFF. DNA of the CDR3: TGTGCCAGCAGTCAGTCAGGGGACTACAATGAGCAGTTCTTC.

The chain recombines TRBV9 with TRBJ2-7; TRBD1 aligns across 9 bases. Trimming removed 2 bases from V and 2 bases from J; junction bases left unmatched: 5. The germline V gene encodes CDR1 SGDLS and CDR2 YYNGEE. CDR3 size: 15 residues. CDR3 DNA sequence: TGTGCCAGCAGCGTCGGCGGGACAGGGCCCTACGAGCAGTACTTC. It codes for CASSVGGTGPYEQYF.

Notes on this clonotype: This sequence may be a read error, since a much larger clone differs from it by one base. The V gene is TRBV20-1, the J gene TRBJ1-4, with D unclear. Per the germline V gene, CDR1 is DFQATT and CDR2 is SNEGSKA (reference sequence). The CDR3 has 12 residues. The CDR3 DNA is TGCAGTGCTTCCGGGCCTTTCGAAAGACTGTTTTTT. As protein: CSASGPFERLFF.

This clonotype was counted a few times. The chain employs TRBV7-3 and TRBJ2-5; maybe TRBD2 (6 bases). Deletions cut 2 bases from V and 1 base from J, with 11 bases between. Germline CDR1 reads SGHTA; CDR2 reads FQGTGA. This CDR3 is 15 amino acids long. CDR3 amino acids: CASSLFAGPQETQYF. The CDR3 DNA reads TGTGCCAGCAGCTTATTCGCGGGGCCCCAAGAGACCCAGTACTTC.

The gene calls are TRBV4-3 and TRBJ2-7; D not resolved. The CDR3 contains 13 residues. Deletions cut 1 base from V and 0 bases from J, with 4 bases between. Germline assignment: CDR1 LGHNA and CDR2 YSLEER. Here the CDR3 DNA reads TGCGCCAGCAGCCAAGGGATCTCCTACGAGCAGTACTTC. Translated: CASSQGISYEQYF.

This chain connects TRBV28 to TRBJ1-6; D is possibly TRBD1 (6 bases). The V gene lost 5 bases and the J gene lost 14 bases, with 16 bases spanning the gap. Germline CDR1 MDHEN, CDR2 SYDVKM. CDR3 length equals 13 residues. CDR3 in amino acids: CASSLEGGAALHF. CDR3 in DNA: TGTGCCAGCAGTCTCGAGGGGGGAGCGGCCCTCCACTTT.

Only a few counts were recorded for this clonotype. The chain joins TRBV6-5 to TRBJ1-2; the D gene is possibly TRBD1 (6 bases). Germline V gene lookup returns CDR1 MNHEY and CDR2 SVGAGI. The CDR3 length is 13 residues. The germline V and J ends were trimmed by 7 bases and 0 bases, with 9 bases remaining between them. The CDR3 loop reads CASTGASNYGYTF. Here the CDR3 DNA reads TGTGCCAGCACAGGGGCGTCTAACTATGGCTACACCTTC.

This clonotype was detected a few times. The J gene is TRBJ2-3, the V gene TRBV4-3; the D is unclear. Trimming took 0 bases from V and 0 from J, leaving 19 bases between them. The germline V gene has CDR1 LGHNA and CDR2 YSLEER. The CDR3 is 19 amino acids. This CDR3 reads CASSQDLSLRRSSTDTQYF. As DNA, the CDR3 is TGCGCCAGCAGCCAAGACTTATCCCTTCGACGGTCTAGCACAGATACGCAGTATTTT.

The chain links TRBV15 to TRBJ2-4; D gene ambiguous. Germline CDR1 and CDR2: LNHNV and YYDKDF (reference sequence). This CDR3 is 12 amino acids long. The ends were cut back, 1 base at V and 7 bases at J, with 5 bases in the middle. CDR3 protein: CATSRGLNIQYF. The CDR3 DNA reads TGTGCCACCAGCAGAGGCCTCAACATTCAGTACTTC.

The rearrangement joins TRBV15 to TRBJ2-5; possible D gene TRBD1, 7 bases. Germline CDR1 and CDR2: LNHNV and YYDKDF (reference sequence). V lost 0 bases and J lost 5, with 16 bases in between. The CDR3 spans 16 residues. The CDR3 sequence is CATSRDGGTVEETQYF. The CDR3 nucleotides are TGTGCCACCAGCAGAGATGGGGGGACAGTTGAGGAGACCCAGTACTTC.

The sample holds many counts of this clonotype. The genes are TRBV5-5 and TRBJ1-5, with no clear D. Germline lookup yields CDR1 SGHKS and CDR2 YYEKEE (reference sequence). This CDR3 is 17 amino acids long. V lost 1 base, J lost 2 bases, and 16 bases lay in between. Here the CDR3 DNA reads TGTGCCAGCAGCTTGTCTGGCGGCAGGAAGGGCAATCAGCCCCAGCATTTT. As protein: CASSLSGGRKGNQPQHF.

This clonotype was picked up a small number of times. The J gene is TRBJ2-2, the V gene TRBV28, with D perhaps TRBD1 (5 bases). This CDR3 has 14 residues. Deletions cut 7 bases from V and 6 bases from J, with 15 bases between. Germline assignment: CDR1 MDHEN and CDR2 SYDVKM. CDR3 in amino acids: CASINAGYSGELFF. The CDR3, as DNA: TGTGCCAGCATCAACGCAGGGTACTCCGGGGAGCTGTTTTTT.

This clonotype appeared a few times. The CDR3 is CASSGQGATNEKLFF. CDR3 nucleotides: TGTGCCAGCAGCGGACAGGGGGCCACTAATGAAAAACTGTTTTTT. This chain joins TRBV25-1 and TRBJ1-4, with 11 bases fitting TRBD1. The CDR3 runs 15 residues. Germline values: CDR1 MGHDK, CDR2 SYGVNS. Unmatched junction bases numbered 2, after V lost 6 bases and J lost 2 bases.

The rearrangement joins TRBV9 to TRBJ1-4, with D perhaps TRBD1 (5 bases). From germline, CDR1 is SGDLS and CDR2 YYNGEE. The CDR3 runs to 14 residues. V was pared by 3 bases and J by 7 bases, with 13 bases between. The CDR3 DNA reads TGTGCCAGCAGCGCCCCCGGGGCGGGTGAAAAACTGTTTTTT. This translates into CASSAPGAGEKLFF.

This clonotype was observed a few times. J is TRBJ2-3 and V is TRBV4-1; 8 bases line up with TRBD2. The CDR3 spans 17 residues. CDR1 and CDR2 from the germline V gene are MGHRA and YSYEKL. The V and J ends lost 0 bases and 11 bases, in that order; junction bases with no gene match: 16. CDR3 nucleotide sequence: TGCGCCAGCAGCCAAGAGAAACCAGCGGGAGACCTTCGAGGGCAGTATTTT. Its protein product is CASSQEKPAGDLRGQYF.

The table lists this clonotype with a few counts. This chain uses TRBV12-3 or TRBV12-4 with TRBJ1-1, with D possibly being TRBD1 (5 bases). CDR3 length: 12 residues. Trimming took 5 bases from V and 4 from J, leaving 8 bases between them. The CDR3 sequence is CASSTGLTEAFF. The CDR3 DNA reads as TGTGCCAGCAGTACAGGACTCACTGAAGCTTTCTTT.